These T cell receptor beta chains were read from a single sample in a study of blood T cell repertoires in COVID-19. Only in-frame clones appear in the TCRdb table, and some are missing; sequencing was by immunoSEQ multiplex PCR. The sample yields 70,000 to 100,000 clones, roughly 80% seen once. The specimen was peripheral blood. The receptor set was obtained from a woman over 75 with acute or convalescent COVID-19. The CDR3 runs from the conserved cysteine through the conserved F or W. Fields, in order: V gene, clone size, D gene, J gene, CDR3 protein, CDR3 DNA. A D gene is named only where the DNA matches it firmly. Clone size is given for some rows only: seen once, a few or many times, or a class if the clone is expanded.

v_call: TRBV20-1; clone_size: -; d_call: -; j_call: TRBJ1-1; cdr3_aa: CSFTNTEAFF; cdr3_nt: TGCAGTTTCACAAACACTGAAGCTTTCTTT
v_call: TRBV6-2/TRBV6-3; clone_size: -; d_call: TRBD2; j_call: TRBJ2-5; cdr3_aa: CASSYSMVTSAETQYF; cdr3_nt: TGTGCCAGCAGTTACTCGATGGTGACTAGCGCGGAGACCCAGTACTTC
v_call: TRBV7-9; clone_size: -; d_call: -; j_call: TRBJ1-5; cdr3_aa: CASSSTSQGNQPQHF; cdr3_nt: TGTGCCAGCAGCTCTACGTCACAGGGAAATCAGCCCCAGCATTTT
v_call: TRBV3-1/TRBV3-2; clone_size: once; d_call: -; j_call: TRBJ1-2; cdr3_aa: CASSQERLGGYTF; cdr3_nt: TGTGCCAGCAGCCAAGAGAGACTAGGCGGCTACACCTTC
v_call: TRBV27; clone_size: -; d_call: -; j_call: TRBJ2-3; cdr3_aa: CASRRRVTDTQYF; cdr3_nt: TGTGCCAGCAGACGCAGGGTCACAGATACGCAGTATTTT
v_call: TRBV11-2; clone_size: -; d_call: -; j_call: TRBJ2-3; cdr3_aa: CASSSFTGGATDTQYF; cdr3_nt: TGTGCCAGCAGCTCTTTTACGGGTGGGGCCACAGATACGCAGTATTTT
v_call: TRBV5-1; clone_size: -; d_call: TRBD2; j_call: TRBJ2-7; cdr3_aa: CASSREGPYEQYF; cdr3_nt: TGCGCCAGCAGTAGGGAGGGCCCCTACGAGCAGTACTTC
v_call: TRBV11-2; clone_size: -; d_call: TRBD1; j_call: TRBJ2-2; cdr3_aa: CASSPTGQGAYGELFF; cdr3_nt: TGTGCCAGCAGCCCGACCGGACAGGGGGCATACGGGGAGCTGTTTTTT
v_call: TRBV4-3; clone_size: -; d_call: -; j_call: TRBJ1-1; cdr3_aa: CASSQDSGSSTEAFF; cdr3_nt: TGCGCCAGCAGCCAAGATTCAGGGTCGAGCACTGAAGCTTTCTTT
v_call: TRBV6-1; clone_size: -; d_call: -; j_call: TRBJ1-2; cdr3_aa: CASSEDRDATF; cdr3_nt: TGTGCCAGCAGTGAAGACAGGGATGCCACCTTC
v_call: TRBV5-1; clone_size: -; d_call: -; j_call: TRBJ2-1; cdr3_aa: CASRLTDNEQFF; cdr3_nt: TGCGCCAGCAGGCTGACTGACAATGAGCAGTTCTTC
v_call: TRBV19; clone_size: few; d_call: -; j_call: TRBJ1-2; cdr3_aa: CASFEERWTENYGYTF; cdr3_nt: TGTGCCAGTTTCGAAGAACGGTGGACAGAAAACTATGGCTACACCTTC
v_call: TRBV21-1; clone_size: once; d_call: -; j_call: TRBJ1-3; cdr3_aa: CASSLQGAGGNTIYF; cdr3_nt: TGTGCCAGCAGCCTACAGGGGGCAGGAGGAAACACCATATATTTT
v_call: TRBV5-6; clone_size: -; d_call: TRBD1; j_call: TRBJ2-7; cdr3_aa: CASSFLKGTDPYEQYF; cdr3_nt: TGTGCCAGCAGCTTTCTTAAGGGGACAGACCCCTACGAGCAGTACTTC
v_call: TRBV5-1; clone_size: -; d_call: -; j_call: TRBJ2-1; cdr3_aa: CASSTGTLDEQFF; cdr3_nt: TGCGCCAGCAGCACGGGGACTCTCGATGAGCAGTTCTTC
v_call: TRBV30; clone_size: few; d_call: TRBD2; j_call: TRBJ2-5; cdr3_aa: CAWSSLAGFQETQYF; cdr3_nt: TGTGCCTGGAGTAGTCTAGCGGGGTTTCAAGAGACCCAGTACTTC
v_call: TRBV5-4; clone_size: -; d_call: TRBD1; j_call: TRBJ1-6; cdr3_aa: CASSSGQGQPLHF; cdr3_nt: TGTGCCAGCAGCTCCGGACAGGGTCAACCCCTCCACTTT
v_call: TRBV3-1/TRBV3-2; clone_size: once; d_call: -; j_call: TRBJ2-3; cdr3_aa: CASSRRCPIVMQDTQYF; cdr3_nt: TGTGCTAGCAGCCGTAGATGTCCCATTGTCATGCAAGATACGCAGTATTTT
v_call: TRBV28; clone_size: -; d_call: -; j_call: TRBJ2-3; cdr3_aa: CASSITDTQYF; cdr3_nt: TGTGCCAGCAGTATAACAGATACGCAGTATTTT
v_call: TRBV6-5; clone_size: -; d_call: TRBD1; j_call: TRBJ2-7; cdr3_aa: CASRGSGQGYEQYF; cdr3_nt: TGTGCCAGCAGGGGTTCGGGACAGGGATACGAGCAGTACTTC
v_call: TRBV11-3; clone_size: -; d_call: TRBD1; j_call: TRBJ2-7; cdr3_aa: CASSQFGTVNEQYF; cdr3_nt: TGTGCCAGCAGCCAGTTTGGGACAGTGAACGAGCAGTACTTC
v_call: TRBV7-3; clone_size: -; d_call: TRBD1; j_call: TRBJ2-3; cdr3_aa: CASSPGQGATDTQYF; cdr3_nt: TGTGCCAGCAGCCCGGGACAGGGGGCAACAGATACGCAGTATTTT